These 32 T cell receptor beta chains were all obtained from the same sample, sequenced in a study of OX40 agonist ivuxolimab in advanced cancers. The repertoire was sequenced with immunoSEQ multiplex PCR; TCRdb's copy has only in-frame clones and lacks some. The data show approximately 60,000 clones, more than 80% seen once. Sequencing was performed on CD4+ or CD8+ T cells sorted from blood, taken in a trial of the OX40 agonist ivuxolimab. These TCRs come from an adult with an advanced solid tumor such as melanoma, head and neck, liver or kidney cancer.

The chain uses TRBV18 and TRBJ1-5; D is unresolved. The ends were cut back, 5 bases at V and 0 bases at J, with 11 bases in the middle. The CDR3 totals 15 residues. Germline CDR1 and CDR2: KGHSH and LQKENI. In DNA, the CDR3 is TGTGCCAGCTCAGGCATAACGAGTAGCAATCAGCCCCAGCATTTT. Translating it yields CASSGITSSNQPQHF.

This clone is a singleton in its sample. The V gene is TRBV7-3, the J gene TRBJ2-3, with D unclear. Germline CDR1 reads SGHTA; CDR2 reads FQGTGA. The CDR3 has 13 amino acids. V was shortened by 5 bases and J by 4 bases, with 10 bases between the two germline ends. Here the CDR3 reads CASSQTGPDTQYF. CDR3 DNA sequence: TGTGCCAGCAGCCAAACTGGGCCAGATACGCAGTATTTT. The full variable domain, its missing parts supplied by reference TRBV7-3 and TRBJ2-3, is GAGVSQTPSNKVTEKGKYVELRCDPISGHTALYWYRQSLGQGPEFLIYFQGTGAADDSGLPNDRFFAVRPEGSVSTLKIQRTERGDSAVYLCASSQTGPDTQYFGPGTRLTVL.

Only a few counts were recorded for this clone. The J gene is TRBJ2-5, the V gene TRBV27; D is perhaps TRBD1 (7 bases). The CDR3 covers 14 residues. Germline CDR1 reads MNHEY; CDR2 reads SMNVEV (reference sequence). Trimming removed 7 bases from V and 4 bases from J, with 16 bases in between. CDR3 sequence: CASKVRQGGETQYF. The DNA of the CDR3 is TGTGCCAGCAAAGTCAGGCAGGGGGGAGAGACCCAGTACTTC.

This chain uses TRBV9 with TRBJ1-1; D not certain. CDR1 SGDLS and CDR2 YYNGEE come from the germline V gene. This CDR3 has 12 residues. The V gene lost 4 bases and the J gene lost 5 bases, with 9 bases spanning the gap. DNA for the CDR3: TGTGCCAGCAGCTACCCAAGGACTGAAGCTTTCTTT. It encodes CASSYPRTEAFF.

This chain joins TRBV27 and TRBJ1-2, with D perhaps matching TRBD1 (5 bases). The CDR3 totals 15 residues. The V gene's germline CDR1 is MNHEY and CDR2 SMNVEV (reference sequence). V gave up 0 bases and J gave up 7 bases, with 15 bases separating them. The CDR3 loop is CASSLSAGNPPGYTF. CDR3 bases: TGTGCCAGCAGTTTATCCGCAGGGAACCCACCTGGCTACACCTTC.

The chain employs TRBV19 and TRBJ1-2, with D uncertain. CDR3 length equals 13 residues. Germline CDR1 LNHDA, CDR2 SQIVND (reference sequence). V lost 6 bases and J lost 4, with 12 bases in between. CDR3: CASRRQHIYGYTF. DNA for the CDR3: TGTGCCAGTAGAAGACAACACATCTATGGCTACACCTTC. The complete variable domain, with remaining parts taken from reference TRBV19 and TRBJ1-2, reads DGGITQSPKYLFRKEGQNVTLSCEQNLNHDAMYWYRQDPGQGLRLIYYSQIVNDFQKGDIAEGYSVSREKKESFPLTVTSAQKNPTAFYLCASRRQHIYGYTFGSGTRLTVV.

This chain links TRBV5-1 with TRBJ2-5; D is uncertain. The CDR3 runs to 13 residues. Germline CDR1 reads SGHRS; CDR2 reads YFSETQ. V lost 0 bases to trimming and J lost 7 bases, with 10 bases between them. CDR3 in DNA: TGCGCCAGCAGCTTGGGACACGGCTCGACCCAGTACTTC. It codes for CASSLGHGSTQYF.

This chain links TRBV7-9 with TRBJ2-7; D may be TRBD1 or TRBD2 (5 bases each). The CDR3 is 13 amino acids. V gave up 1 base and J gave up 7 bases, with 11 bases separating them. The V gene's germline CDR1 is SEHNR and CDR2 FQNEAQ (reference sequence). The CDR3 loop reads CASSLEARGEQYF. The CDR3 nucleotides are TGTGCCAGCAGCTTAGAGGCGAGGGGAGAGCAGTACTTC.

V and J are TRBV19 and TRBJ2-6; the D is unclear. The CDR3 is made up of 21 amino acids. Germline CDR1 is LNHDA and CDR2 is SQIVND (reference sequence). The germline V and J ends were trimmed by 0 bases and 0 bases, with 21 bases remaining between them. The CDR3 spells CASSIDIRLRYEVSGANVLTF. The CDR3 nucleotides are TGTGCCAGTAGTATAGATATAAGACTCCGCTATGAGGTCTCTGGGGCCAACGTCCTGACTTTC.

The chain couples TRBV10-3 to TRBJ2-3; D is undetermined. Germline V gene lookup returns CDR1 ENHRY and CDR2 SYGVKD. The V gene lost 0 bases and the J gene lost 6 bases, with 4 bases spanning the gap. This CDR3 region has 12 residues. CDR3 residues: CAISESGDTQYF. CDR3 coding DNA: TGTGCCATCAGTGAGTCGGGGGATACGCAGTATTTT.

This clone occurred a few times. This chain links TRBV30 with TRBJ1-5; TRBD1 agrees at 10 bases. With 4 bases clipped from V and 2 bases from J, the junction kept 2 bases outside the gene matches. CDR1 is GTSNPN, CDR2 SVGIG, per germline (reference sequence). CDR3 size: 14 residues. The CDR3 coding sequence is TGTGCCTGGATAGGGACAGGGGGCAATCAGCCCCAGCATTTT. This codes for CAWIGTGGNQPQHF. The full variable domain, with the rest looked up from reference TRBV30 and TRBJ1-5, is SQTIHQWPATLVQPVGSPLSLECTVEGTSNPNLYWYRQAAGRGLQLLFYSVGIGQISSEVPQNLSASRPQDRQFILSSKKLLLSDSGFYLCAWIGTGGNQPQHFGDGTRLSIL.

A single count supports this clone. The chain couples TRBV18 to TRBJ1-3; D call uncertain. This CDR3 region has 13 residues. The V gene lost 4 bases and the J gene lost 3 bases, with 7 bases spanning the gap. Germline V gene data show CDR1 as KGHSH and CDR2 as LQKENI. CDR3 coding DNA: TGTGCCAGCTCACTAGGGTTTGGAAACACCATATATTTT. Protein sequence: CASSLGFGNTIYF.

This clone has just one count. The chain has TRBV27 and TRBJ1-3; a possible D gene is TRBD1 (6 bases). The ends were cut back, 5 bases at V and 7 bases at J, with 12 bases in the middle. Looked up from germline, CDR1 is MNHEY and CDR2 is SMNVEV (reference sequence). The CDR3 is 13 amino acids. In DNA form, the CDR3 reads TGTGCCAGCAGTCCGGGACAATCTAACACCATATATTTT. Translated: CASSPGQSNTIYF.

This CDR3 is CASRRGLAGAPRETQYF. The CDR3 DNA reads TGCGCCAGCAGACGAGGACTAGCGGGGGCGCCGAGGGAGACCCAGTACTTC. The chain employs TRBV5-1 and TRBJ2-5, with 13 positions matching TRBD2. V was pared by 5 bases and J by 5 bases, with 12 bases of the junction left unmatched. Per germline, CDR1 SGHRS and CDR2 YFSETQ. This CDR3 spans 17 amino acids.

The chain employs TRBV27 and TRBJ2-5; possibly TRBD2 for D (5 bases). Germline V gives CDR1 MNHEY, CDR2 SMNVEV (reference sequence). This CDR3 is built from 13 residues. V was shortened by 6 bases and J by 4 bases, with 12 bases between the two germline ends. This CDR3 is CASSSGWGETQYF. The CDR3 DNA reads TGTGCCAGCAGCTCGGGATGGGGAGAGACCCAGTACTTC.

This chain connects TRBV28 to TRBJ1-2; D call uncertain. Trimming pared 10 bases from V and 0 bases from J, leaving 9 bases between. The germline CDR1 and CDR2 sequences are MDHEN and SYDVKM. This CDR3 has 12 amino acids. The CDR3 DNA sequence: TGTGCCACCTCGGACGCTAACTATGGCTACACCTTC. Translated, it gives CATSDANYGYTF.

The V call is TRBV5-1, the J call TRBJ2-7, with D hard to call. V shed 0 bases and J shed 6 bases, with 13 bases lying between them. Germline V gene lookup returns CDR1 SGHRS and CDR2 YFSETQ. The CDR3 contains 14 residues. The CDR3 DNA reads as TGCGCCAGCAGCTTGGTTCCCTTACAAAGCGAGCAGTACTTC. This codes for CASSLVPLQSEQYF.

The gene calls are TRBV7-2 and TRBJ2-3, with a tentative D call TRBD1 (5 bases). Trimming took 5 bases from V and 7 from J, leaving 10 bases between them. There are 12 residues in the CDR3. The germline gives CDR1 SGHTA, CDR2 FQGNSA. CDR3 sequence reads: CASSKDTHTQYF. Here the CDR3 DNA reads TGTGCCAGCAGCAAGGACACTCATACGCAGTATTTT.

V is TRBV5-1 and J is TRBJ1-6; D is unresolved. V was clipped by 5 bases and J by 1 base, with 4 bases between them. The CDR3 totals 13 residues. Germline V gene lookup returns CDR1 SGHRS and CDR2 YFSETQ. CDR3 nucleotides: TGCGCCAGCAGGGGGTCCTATAATTCACCCCTCCACTTT. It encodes CASRGSYNSPLHF. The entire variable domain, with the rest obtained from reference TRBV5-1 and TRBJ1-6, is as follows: KAGVTQTPRYLIKTRGQQVTLSCSPISGHRSVSWYQQTPGQGLQFLFEYFSETQRNKGNFPGRFSGRQFSNSRSEMNVSTLELGDSALYLCASRGSYNSPLHFGNGTRLTVT.

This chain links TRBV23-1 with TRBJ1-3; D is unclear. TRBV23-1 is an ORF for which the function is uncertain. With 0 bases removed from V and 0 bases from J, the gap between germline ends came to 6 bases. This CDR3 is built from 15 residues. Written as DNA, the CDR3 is TGCGCCAGCAGTCAATCGATAAGCTCTGGAAACACCATATATTTT. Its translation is CASSQSISSGNTIYF.

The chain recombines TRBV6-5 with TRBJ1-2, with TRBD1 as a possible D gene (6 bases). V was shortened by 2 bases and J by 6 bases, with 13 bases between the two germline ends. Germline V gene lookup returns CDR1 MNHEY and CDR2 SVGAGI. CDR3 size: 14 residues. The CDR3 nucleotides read TGTGCCAGCAGTTACGTCACAGGGAGCGATGGCTACACCTTC. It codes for CASSYVTGSDGYTF.

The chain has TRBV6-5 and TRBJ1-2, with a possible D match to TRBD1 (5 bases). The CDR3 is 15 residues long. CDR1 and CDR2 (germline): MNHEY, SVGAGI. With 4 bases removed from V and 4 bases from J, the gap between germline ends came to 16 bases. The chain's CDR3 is CASSSPAGSGYGYTF. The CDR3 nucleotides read TGTGCCAGCAGTTCCCCCGCAGGGTCTGGCTATGGCTACACCTTC.

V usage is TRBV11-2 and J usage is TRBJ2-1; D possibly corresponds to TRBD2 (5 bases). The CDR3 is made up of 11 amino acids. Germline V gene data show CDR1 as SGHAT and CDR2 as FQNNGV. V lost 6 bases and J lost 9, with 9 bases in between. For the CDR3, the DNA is TGTGCCAGCAGTAGCGCCGTTGAGCAGTTCTTC. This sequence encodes CASSSAVEQFF.

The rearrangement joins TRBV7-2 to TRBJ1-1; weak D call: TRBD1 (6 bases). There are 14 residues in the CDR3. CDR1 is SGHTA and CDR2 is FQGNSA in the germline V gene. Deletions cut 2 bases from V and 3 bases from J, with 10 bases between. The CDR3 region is CASSLSAGDTEAFF. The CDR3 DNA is TGTGCCAGCAGCTTATCCGCAGGGGACACTGAAGCTTTCTTT. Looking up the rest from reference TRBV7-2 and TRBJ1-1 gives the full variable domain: GAGVSQSPSNKVTEKGKDVELRCDPISGHTALYWYRQSLGQGLEFLIYFQGNSAPDKSGLPSDRFSAERTGGSVSTLTIQRTQQEDSAVYLCASSLSAGDTEAFFGQGTRLTVV.

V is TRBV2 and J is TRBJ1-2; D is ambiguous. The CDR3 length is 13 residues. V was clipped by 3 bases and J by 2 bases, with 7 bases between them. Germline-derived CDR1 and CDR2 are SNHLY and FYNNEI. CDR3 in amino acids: CASSERGNYGYTF. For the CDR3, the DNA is TGTGCCAGCAGTGAGAGAGGGAACTATGGCTACACCTTC.

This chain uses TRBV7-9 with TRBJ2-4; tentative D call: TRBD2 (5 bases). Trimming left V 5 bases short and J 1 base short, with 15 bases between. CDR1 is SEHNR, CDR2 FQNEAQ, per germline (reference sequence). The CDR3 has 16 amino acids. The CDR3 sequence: CASSPRKRTAKNIQYF. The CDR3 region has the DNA TGTGCCAGCAGCCCCCGGAAGCGGACCGCCAAAAACATTCAGTACTTC. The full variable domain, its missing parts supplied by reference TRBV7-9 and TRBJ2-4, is DTGVSQNPRHKITKRGQNVTFRCDPISEHNRLYWYRQTLGQGPEFLTYFQNEAQLEKSRLLSDRFSAERPKGSFSTLEIQRTEQGDSAMYLCASSPRKRTAKNIQYFGAGTRLSVL.

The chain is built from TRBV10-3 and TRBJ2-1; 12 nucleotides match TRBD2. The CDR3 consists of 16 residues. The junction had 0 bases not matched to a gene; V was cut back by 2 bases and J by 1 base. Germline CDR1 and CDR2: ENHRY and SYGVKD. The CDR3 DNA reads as TGTGCCATCAGTGAGGGACTAGCGGGGTCCTACAATGAGCAGTTCTTC. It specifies CAISEGLAGSYNEQFF.

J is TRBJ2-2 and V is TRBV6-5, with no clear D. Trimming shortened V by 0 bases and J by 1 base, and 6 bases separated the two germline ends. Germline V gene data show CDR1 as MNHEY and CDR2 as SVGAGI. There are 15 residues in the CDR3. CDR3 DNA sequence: TGTGCCAGCAGTTACTCCGGAGAGAACACCGGGGAGCTGTTTTTT. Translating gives CASSYSGENTGELFF.

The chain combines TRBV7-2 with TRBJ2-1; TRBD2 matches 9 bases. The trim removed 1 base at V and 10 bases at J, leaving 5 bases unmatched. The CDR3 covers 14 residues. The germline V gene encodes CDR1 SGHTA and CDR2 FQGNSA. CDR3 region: CASSLEASGVEQFF. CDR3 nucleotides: TGTGCCAGCAGCTTAGAGGCTAGCGGGGTGGAGCAGTTCTTC.

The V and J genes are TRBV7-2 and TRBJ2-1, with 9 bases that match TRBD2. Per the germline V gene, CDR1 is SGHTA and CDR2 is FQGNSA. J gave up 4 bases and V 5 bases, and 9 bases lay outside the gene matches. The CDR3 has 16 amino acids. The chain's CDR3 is CASSPGSLAGYNEQFF. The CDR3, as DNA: TGTGCCAGCAGCCCAGGATCTCTAGCGGGGTACAATGAGCAGTTCTTC.

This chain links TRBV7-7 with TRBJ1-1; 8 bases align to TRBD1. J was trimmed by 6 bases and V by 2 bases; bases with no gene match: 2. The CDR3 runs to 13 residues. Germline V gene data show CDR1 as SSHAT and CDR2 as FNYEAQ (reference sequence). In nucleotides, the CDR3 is TGTGCCAGCAGCTTAACAGGGGGGGCTGAAGCTTTCTTT. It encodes CASSLTGGAEAFF.

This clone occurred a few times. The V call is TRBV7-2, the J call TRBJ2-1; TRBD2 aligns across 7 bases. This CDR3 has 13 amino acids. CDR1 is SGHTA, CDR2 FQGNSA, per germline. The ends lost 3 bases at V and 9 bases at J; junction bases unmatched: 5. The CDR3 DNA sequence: TGTGCCAGCAGCTTTGGGGAGGGCCTTGAGCAGTTCTTC. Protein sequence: CASSFGEGLEQFF.